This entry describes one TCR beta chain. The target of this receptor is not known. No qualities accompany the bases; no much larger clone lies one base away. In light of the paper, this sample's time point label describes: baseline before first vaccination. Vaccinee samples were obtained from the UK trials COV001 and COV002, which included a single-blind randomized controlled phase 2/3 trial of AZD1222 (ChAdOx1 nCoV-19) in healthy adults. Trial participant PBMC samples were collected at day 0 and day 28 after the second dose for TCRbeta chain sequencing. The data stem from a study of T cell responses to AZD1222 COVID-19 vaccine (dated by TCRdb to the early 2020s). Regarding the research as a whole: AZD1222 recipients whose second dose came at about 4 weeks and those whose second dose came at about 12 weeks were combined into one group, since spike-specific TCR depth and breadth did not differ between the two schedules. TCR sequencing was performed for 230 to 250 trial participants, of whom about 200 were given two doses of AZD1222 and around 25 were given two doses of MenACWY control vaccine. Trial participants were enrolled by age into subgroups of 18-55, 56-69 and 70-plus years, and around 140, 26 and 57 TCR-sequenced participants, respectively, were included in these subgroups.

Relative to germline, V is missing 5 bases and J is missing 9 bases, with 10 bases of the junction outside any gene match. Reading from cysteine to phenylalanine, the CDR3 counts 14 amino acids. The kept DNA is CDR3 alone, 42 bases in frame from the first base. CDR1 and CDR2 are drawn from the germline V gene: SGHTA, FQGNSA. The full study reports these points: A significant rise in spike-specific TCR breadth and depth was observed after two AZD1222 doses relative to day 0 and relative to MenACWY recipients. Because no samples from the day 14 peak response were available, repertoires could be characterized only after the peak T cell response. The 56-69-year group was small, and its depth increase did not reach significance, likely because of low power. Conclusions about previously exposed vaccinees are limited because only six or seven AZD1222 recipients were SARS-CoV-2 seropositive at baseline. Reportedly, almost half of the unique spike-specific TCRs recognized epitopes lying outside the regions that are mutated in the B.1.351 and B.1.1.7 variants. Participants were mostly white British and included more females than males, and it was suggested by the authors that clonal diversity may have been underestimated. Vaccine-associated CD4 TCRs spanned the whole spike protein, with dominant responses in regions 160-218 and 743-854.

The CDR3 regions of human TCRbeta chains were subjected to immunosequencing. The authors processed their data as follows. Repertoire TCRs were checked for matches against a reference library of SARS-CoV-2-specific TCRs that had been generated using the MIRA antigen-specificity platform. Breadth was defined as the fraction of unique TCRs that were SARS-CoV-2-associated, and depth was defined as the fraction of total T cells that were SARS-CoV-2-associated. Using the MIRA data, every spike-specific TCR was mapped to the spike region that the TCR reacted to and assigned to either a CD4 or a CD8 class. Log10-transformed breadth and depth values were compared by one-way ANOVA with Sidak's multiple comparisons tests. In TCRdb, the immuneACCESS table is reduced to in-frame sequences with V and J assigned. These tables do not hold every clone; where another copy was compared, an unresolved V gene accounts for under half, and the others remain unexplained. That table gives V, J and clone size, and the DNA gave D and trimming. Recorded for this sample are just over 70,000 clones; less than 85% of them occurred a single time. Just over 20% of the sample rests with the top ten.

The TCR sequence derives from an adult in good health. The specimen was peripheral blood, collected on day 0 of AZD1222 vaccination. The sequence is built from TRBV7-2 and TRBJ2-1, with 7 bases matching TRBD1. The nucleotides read TGTGCCAGCAGCCCTAGAGAGGGGGCGGTTGAGCAGTTCTTC. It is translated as CASSPREGAVEQFF.